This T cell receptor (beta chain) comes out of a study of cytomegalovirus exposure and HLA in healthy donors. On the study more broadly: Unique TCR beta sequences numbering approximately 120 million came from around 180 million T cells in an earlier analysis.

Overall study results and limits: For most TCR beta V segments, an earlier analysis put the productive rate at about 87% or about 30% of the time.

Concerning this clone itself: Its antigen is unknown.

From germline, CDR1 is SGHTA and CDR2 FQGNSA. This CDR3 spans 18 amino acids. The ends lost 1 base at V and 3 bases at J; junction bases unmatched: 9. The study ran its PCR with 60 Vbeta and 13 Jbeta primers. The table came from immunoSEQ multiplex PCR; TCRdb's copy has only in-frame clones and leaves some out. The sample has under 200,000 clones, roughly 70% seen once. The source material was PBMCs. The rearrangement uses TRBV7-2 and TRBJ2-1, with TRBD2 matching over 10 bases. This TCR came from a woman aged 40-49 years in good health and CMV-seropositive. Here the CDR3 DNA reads TGTGCCAGCAGCTTAGGTCTAGCGGGGGCCCTCAGCTACAATGAGCAGTTCTTC. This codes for CASSLGLAGALSYNEQFF.